Sequencing of this T cell receptor (beta chain) was carried out in a study of OX40 agonist ivuxolimab in advanced cancers. In the study overall: With ivuxolimab, an agonistic anti-OX40 (CD134) antibody, patients were treated. Three patients showed partial responses: one hepatocellular carcinoma and two cutaneous melanoma cases. At roughly 80% male, the cohort had a mean age of 60 years, ranging from about 20 to 79. Findings of the study overall: Expanded clones belonging to CD8+ T cells outnumbered, on average, those of CD4+.

The table came from immunoSEQ multiplex PCR; TCRdb's copy has only in-frame clones and leaves some out. The sample lists about 14,000 clones; about 85% were seen once. This clone is a singleton in its sample. What it recognizes is unknown. With V trimmed by 10 bases and J by 0 bases, 9 bases remained unmatched. The CDR3 spans 15 residues. Germline CDR1 reads SNHLY; CDR2 reads FYNNEI. This rearrangement joins TRBV2 to TRBJ1-3; 7 nucleotides line up with TRBD1. The receptor comes from an adult with an advanced solid tumor such as melanoma, head and neck, liver or kidney cancer. Specimen: CD4+ or CD8+ T cells sorted from blood, collected in a trial of the OX40 agonist ivuxolimab. CDR3 sequence: CAISRRGLSGNTIYF. CDR3 DNA sequence: TGTGCCATAAGCAGGAGGGGGCTCTCTGGAAACACCATATATTTT.